A single T cell receptor (beta chain) is shown here with its context. These data originate in a study of cytomegalovirus exposure and HLA in healthy donors. PCR primers comprised 60 Vbeta and 13 Jbeta primers. Assay: immunoSEQ multiplex PCR; the TCRdb copy retains only in-frame clones and omits some. The table has about 96,000 clones, 65% to 85% seen once. V was pared by 0 bases and J by 0 bases, with 3 bases of the junction left unmatched. Germline V lookup: CDR1 SGDLS, CDR2 YYNGEE. The CDR3 has 16 residues. This sequence was found in a woman between 70 and 85 years old in good health and CMV-seropositive. The sample comprised PBMCs. The chain has TRBV9 and TRBJ2-1, with 7 bases fitting TRBD2. The CDR3 coding sequence is TGTGCCAGCAGCGTAGGCGGCGGGGGCTCCTACAATGAGCAGTTCTTC. This codes for CASSVGGGGSYNEQFF. Drawing the rest from reference TRBV9 and TRBJ2-1, the complete variable domain is DSGVTQTPKHLITATGQRVTLRCSPRSGDLSVYWYQQSLDQGLQFLIQYYNGEERAKGNILERFSAQQFPDLHSELNLSSLELGDSALYFCASSVGGGGSYNEQFFGPGTRLTVL.